This T cell receptor beta chain was observed in a study of early T cells in non-severe SARS-CoV-2 infection. The CDR3 loop spans 15 amino acids. V shed 5 bases, J shed 0 bases, and the junction held 6 bases outside the gene matches. The germline V gene has CDR1 SGHTA and CDR2 FQGNSA. General observations from the study: A preference for anti-spike CD8 responses marked VDJdb matching, which missed private and CD4 specificities.

This clonotype was counted between two and nine times. Its antigen is still unknown. The TCR library protocol attached unique molecular identifiers to the individual cDNA molecules. Each CDR3 protein gets one entry after TCRdb re-called the 5' RACE reads with MiXCR. The sample consists of about 59,000 distinct CDR3 sequences, about 13% of them appearing once. The genes are TRBV7-2 and TRBJ2-5; 7 bases agree with TRBD2. The source of this sequence is an adult who was a healthcare worker with PCR-confirmed SARS-CoV-2 infection or an uninfected control (not recorded which). Sequenced material: whole blood, taken at baseline. CDR3 protein: CASSGGLSYQETQYF. CDR3 bases: TGTGCCAGCAGCGGGGGACTATCATACCAAGAGACCCAGTACTTC.